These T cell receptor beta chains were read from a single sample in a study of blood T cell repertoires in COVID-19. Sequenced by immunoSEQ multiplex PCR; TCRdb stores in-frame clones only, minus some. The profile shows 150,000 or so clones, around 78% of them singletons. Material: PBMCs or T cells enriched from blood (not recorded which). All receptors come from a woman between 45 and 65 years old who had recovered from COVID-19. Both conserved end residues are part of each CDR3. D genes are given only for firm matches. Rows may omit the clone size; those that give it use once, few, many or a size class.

CASSPEESYGYTF,TGTGCCAGCTCACCCGAGGAGAGCTATGGCTACACCTTC,many,TRBJ1-2,.,TRBV18
CASGLVLGLAGPNTDTDTQYF,TGTGCTAGTGGTTTGGTACTGGGACTAGCGGGGCCTAACACCGACACAGATACGCAGTATTTT,once,TRBJ2-3,TRBD2,TRBV12-5
CASSLVASGANVLTF,TGTGCCAGCAGTTTAGTGGCCTCTGGGGCCAACGTCCTGACTTTC,few,TRBJ2-6,.,TRBV28
CASSPRKTGSLQGNTIYF,TGTGCCAGCAGCCCCCGAAAGACAGGCTCCCTCCAAGGAAACACCATATATTTT,once,TRBJ1-3,.,TRBV21-1
CASSGIQGNGYTF,TGTGCCAGCAGCGGAATACAGGGCAATGGCTACACCTTC,.,TRBJ1-2,.,TRBV9
CASSQTGVGQPQHF,TGTGCCAGCAGCCAGACAGGGGTTGGTCAGCCCCAGCATTTT,once,TRBJ1-5,TRBD1,TRBV11-2
CASSRVAARDSPLHF,TGTGCCAGCAGTCGGGTAGCGGCCAGGGATTCACCCCTCCACTTT,.,TRBJ1-6,.,TRBV28
CASSLGLSGVTEAFF,TGTGCCAGCAGCTTGGGGCTCTCCGGGGTTACTGAAGCTTTCTTT,.,TRBJ1-1,.,TRBV5-6
CASSFGQVGLYGYTF,TGTGCCAGCAGCTTTGGACAGGTCGGGCTCTATGGCTACACCTTC,.,TRBJ1-2,TRBD1,TRBV7-2
CASSKALTPSGDTQYF,TGTGCCAGCAGCAAAGCGCTAACCCCCAGCGGTGATACGCAGTATTTT,.,TRBJ2-3,.,TRBV21-1
CASSSHQGTRRANTEAFF,TGTGCCAGCAGTTCCCATCAGGGGACCCGCAGGGCGAACACTGAAGCTTTCTTT,.,TRBJ1-1,.,TRBV27
CATSRDHQRETYNEQFF,TGTGCCACCAGCAGAGATCATCAGCGGGAGACCTACAATGAGCAGTTCTTC,.,TRBJ2-1,TRBD2,TRBV15
CASSGGTIREGNEQFF,TGTGCCAGCAGCGGGGGGACTATCCGGGAGGGCAATGAGCAGTTCTTC,.,TRBJ2-1,TRBD2,TRBV5-4
CASSRPFETQYF,TGTGCCAGCAGCCGCCCTTTTGAGACCCAGTACTTC,.,TRBJ2-5,.,TRBV7-8
CASSLQRFEAFF,TGTGCCAGCAGCTTACAGAGATTTGAAGCTTTCTTT,.,TRBJ1-1,.,TRBV5-6
CASSLALGGNTEAFF,TGTGCCAGCAGCTTGGCCCTGGGAGGGAACACTGAAGCTTTCTTT,.,TRBJ1-1,.,TRBV5-4
CASRPRGWRNIQYF,TGTGCCAGCAGACCCCGGGGGTGGAGAAACATTCAGTACTTC,.,TRBJ2-4,.,TRBV27
CASRQGVYSNQPQHF,TGCGCCAGCAGACAGGGGGTCTATAGCAATCAGCCCCAGCATTTT,once,TRBJ1-5,TRBD1,TRBV5-1
CASTLSRGTITEAFF,TGTGCCAGCACCTTGTCAAGGGGTACGATTACTGAAGCTTTCTTT,.,TRBJ1-1,.,TRBV7-2
CAIRTGQDYTGELFF,TGTGCCATACGAACGGGACAGGATTACACCGGGGAGCTGTTTTTT,.,TRBJ2-2,TRBD1,TRBV10-3
CASSPPGTYSYNEQFF,TGTGCCAGCAGCCCCCCCGGGACTTACTCCTACAATGAGCAGTTCTTC,.,TRBJ2-1,.,TRBV11-2
CSVGDTIYGYTF,TGCAGCGTTGGGGACACAATCTATGGCTACACCTTC,.,TRBJ1-2,.,TRBV29-1
CAWSGGLAGVGELFF,TGTGCCTGGAGTGGGGGACTAGCGGGAGTCGGGGAGCTGTTTTTT,.,TRBJ2-2,TRBD2,TRBV30
CASSLGGRGPQHF,TGTGCCAGCAGTTTGGGGGGGAGAGGGCCCCAGCATTTT,.,TRBJ1-5,.,TRBV28
CASSIPSTPTF,TGTGCCAGCAGTATCCCGTCTACCCCTACCTTC,.,TRBJ1-2,.,TRBV28
CASSQGMTGGPQHF,TGTGCCAGCAGCCAAGGAATGACGGGGGGGCCCCAGCATTTT,.,TRBJ1-5,.,TRBV3-1/TRBV3-2
CACSRSPGTGGETQYF,TGTGCCTGCAGCCGATCACCCGGGACAGGGGGGGAGACCCAGTACTTC,once,TRBJ2-5,TRBD1,TRBV6-2/TRBV6-3
CSAYSGGNQPQHF,TGCAGCGCTTACAGCGGGGGGAATCAGCCCCAGCATTTT,few,TRBJ1-5,.,TRBV29-1
CASSSHRQGEGDTQYF,TGTGCCAGCAGCTCCCACAGACAGGGGGAGGGAGATACGCAGTATTTT,.,TRBJ2-3,TRBD1,TRBV11-3
CASTPWGQGNTEAFF,TGTGCCAGTACCCCCTGGGGGCAGGGGAACACTGAAGCTTTCTTT,.,TRBJ1-1,.,TRBV19
CATSRGGTVNQPQHF,TGTGCCACCAGCAGAGGTGGGACAGTCAATCAGCCCCAGCATTTT,many,TRBJ1-5,TRBD1,TRBV15
CASSVAGGAREAFF,TGTGCCAGCAGCGTAGCTGGGGGGGCACGTGAAGCTTTCTTT,.,TRBJ1-1,.,TRBV9
CASSAVTRLAGGGDTQYF,TGTGCCAGCAGCGCGGTAACTCGACTAGCGGGGGGGGGAGATACGCAGTATTTT,.,TRBJ2-3,TRBD2,TRBV11-3
CAWSASSYNSPLHF,TGTGCCTGGAGTGCCAGCTCCTATAATTCACCCCTCCACTTT,.,TRBJ1-6,.,TRBV30
CASSPLGIGAEQFF,TGTGCCAGCAGCCCCTTGGGGATTGGGGCCGAGCAGTTCTTC,.,TRBJ2-1,.,TRBV7-3
CASSLLVHTDTQYF,TGTGCCAGCAGTTTACTAGTACATACAGATACGCAGTATTTT,once,TRBJ2-3,.,TRBV27